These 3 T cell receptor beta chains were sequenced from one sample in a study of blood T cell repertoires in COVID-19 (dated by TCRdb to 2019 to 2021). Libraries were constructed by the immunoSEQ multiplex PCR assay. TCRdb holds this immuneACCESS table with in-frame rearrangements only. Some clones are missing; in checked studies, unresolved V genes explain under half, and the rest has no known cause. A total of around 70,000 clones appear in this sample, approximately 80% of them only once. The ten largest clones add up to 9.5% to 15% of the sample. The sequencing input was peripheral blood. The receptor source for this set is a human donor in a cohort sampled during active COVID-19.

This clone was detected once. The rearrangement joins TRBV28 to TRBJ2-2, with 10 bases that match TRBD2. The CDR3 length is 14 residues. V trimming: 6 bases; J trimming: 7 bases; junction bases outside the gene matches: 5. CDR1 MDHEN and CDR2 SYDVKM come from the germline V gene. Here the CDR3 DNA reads TGTGCCAGCAGCCCGGGACTAGCGAGCGGGGAGCTGTTTTTT. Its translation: CASSPGLASGELFF.

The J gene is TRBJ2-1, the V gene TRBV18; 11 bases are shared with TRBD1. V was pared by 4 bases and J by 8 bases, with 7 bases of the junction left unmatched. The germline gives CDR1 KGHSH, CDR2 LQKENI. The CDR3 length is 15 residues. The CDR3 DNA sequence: TGTGCCAGCTCACTCGGACAGGGGGCTGGGTATGAGCAGTTCTTC. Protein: CASSLGQGAGYEQFF. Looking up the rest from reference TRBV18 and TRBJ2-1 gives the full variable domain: NAGVMQNPRHLVRRRGQEARLRCSPMKGHSHVYWYRQLPEEGLKFMVYLQKENIIDESGMPKERFSAEFPKEGPSILRIQQVVRGDSAAYFCASSLGQGAGYEQFFGPGTRLTVL.

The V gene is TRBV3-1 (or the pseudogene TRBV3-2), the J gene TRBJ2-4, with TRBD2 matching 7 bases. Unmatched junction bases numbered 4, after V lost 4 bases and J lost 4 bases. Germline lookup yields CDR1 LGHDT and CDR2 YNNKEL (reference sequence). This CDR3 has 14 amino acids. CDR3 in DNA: TGTGCCAGCAGCCTATCTAGCGGTAAAAACATTCAGTACTTC. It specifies CASSLSSGKNIQYF.